This entry lists 21 T cell receptor beta chains sequenced from one sample in a study of cytomegalovirus exposure and HLA in healthy donors. The study ran its PCR with 60 Vbeta and 13 Jbeta primers. Sequencing used immunoSEQ multiplex PCR; TCRdb keeps in-frame clones, though not all of them. The table lists about 190,000 clones, about 81% of them singletons, with approximately 4.8% in the top ten. Sequencing input: PBMCs. Every receptor here comes from a young man in good health and CMV-seropositive.

CDR3 residues: CSVGTGGEKLFF. The CDR3 region has the DNA TGCAGCGTTGGGACAGGTGGAGAAAAACTGTTTTTT. V and J are TRBV29-1 and TRBJ1-4; 7 bases fit TRBD1. The CDR3 has 12 amino acids. With V trimmed by 4 bases and J by 8 bases, 4 bases remained unmatched. Germline V lookup: CDR1 SQVTM, CDR2 ANQGSEA.

This clone has just a few counts. At one of its ends the junction is not consistent with the germline gene, which may arise from a read error. The chain has TRBV19 and TRBJ1-3, with D unresolved. The CDR3 extends over 15 amino acids. Germline loops: CDR1 LNHDA, CDR2 SQIVND (reference sequence). CDR3 DNA sequence: TGTGCCAGTAGGAGAGGATGGAGGTCTGAAAACACCATATATTTT. This gives the protein CASRRGWRSENTIYF. The full variable domain, completed using reference TRBV19 and TRBJ1-3, is DGGITQSPKYLFRKEGQNVTLSCEQNLNHDAMYWYRQDPGQGLRLIYYSQIVNDFQKGDIAEGYSVSREKKESFPLTVTSAQKNPTAFYLCASRRGWRSENTIYFGEGSWLTVV.

In this sample, this clone turned up a few times. V gene TRBV5-8 combines with J gene TRBJ2-5; 11 positions match TRBD2. TRBJ2-7 explains the end of the DNA better; the J call may be wrong. The CDR3 length is 15 residues. Germline V gene lookup returns CDR1 SGHTS and CDR2 YDEGEE. The CDR3 DNA reads as TGTGCCAGCAGCTCACTAGCGGGGGAGGGCTACGAGCAGTACTTC. This encodes CASSSLAGEGYEQYF.

The gene calls are TRBV7-9 and TRBJ1-1; D not certain. V was clipped by 5 bases and J by 8 bases, with 9 bases between them. This CDR3 is built from 11 residues. Germline CDR1 reads SEHNR; CDR2 reads FQNEAQ (reference sequence). In DNA form, the CDR3 reads TGTGCCAGCAGCGAAGTAGTGGAAGCTTTCTTT. It is translated as CASSEVVEAFF. The complete variable domain, with remaining parts taken from reference TRBV7-9 and TRBJ1-1, reads DTGVSQNPRHKITKRGQNVTFRCDPISEHNRLYWYRQTLGQGPEFLTYFQNEAQLEKSRLLSDRFSAERPKGSFSTLEIQRTEQGDSAMYLCASSEVVEAFFGQGTRLTVV.

This chain joins TRBV6-6 and TRBJ2-3; 12 bases match TRBD2. V lost 4 bases and J lost 4; bases outside the gene matches: 6. CDR3 length equals 16 residues. Per germline, CDR1 MNHNY and CDR2 SVGAGI (reference sequence). In DNA, the CDR3 is TGTGCCAGCAGTTCCCGGACTAGCGGGGTATCAGATACGCAGTATTTT. Its translation is CASSSRTSGVSDTQYF.

This clone was seen once. The V and J genes are TRBV2 and TRBJ2-7; 7 bases fit TRBD2. The germline V gene has CDR1 SNHLY and CDR2 FYNNEI. This CDR3 has 14 residues. The V and J ends lost 6 bases and 3 bases, in that order; junction bases with no gene match: 8. This CDR3 reads CASSLKGEGYEQYF. CDR3 bases: TGTGCCAGCAGCCTAAAAGGGGAGGGCTACGAGCAGTACTTC.

The chain joins TRBV21-1 to TRBJ1-2; the table's D call, TRBD1, has no DNA check behind it. TRBV21-1 is designated a pseudogene. The CDR3 contains 16 residues. In nucleotides, the CDR3 is TGTGCCAGCAGCAAATCCCCGACCAGGGGGGACTATGGCTACACCTTC. Amino acids: CASSKSPTRGDYGYTF.

The chain has TRBV29-1 and TRBJ2-1; 11 nucleotides match TRBD2. V trimming: 5 bases; J trimming: 5 bases; junction bases outside the gene matches: 5. The CDR3 length is 14 residues. Germline V gives CDR1 SQVTM, CDR2 ANQGSEA. This CDR3 reads CSVPRLAGNNEQFF. The CDR3 nucleotides are TGCAGCGTTCCCCGACTAGCGGGAAACAATGAGCAGTTCTTC.

This chain connects TRBV18 to TRBJ2-7; D uncertain. The CDR3 contains 15 residues. Germline assignment: CDR1 KGHSH and CDR2 LQKENI. Trimming took 0 bases from V and 5 from J, leaving 14 bases between them. The DNA of the CDR3 is TGTGCCAGCTCACCACCTAATGCAGGCAGCCACGAGCAGTACTTC. Translated, it gives CASSPPNAGSHEQYF.

The rearrangement joins TRBV30 to TRBJ2-2; TRBD2 might be the D (6 bases). Germline assignment: CDR1 GTSNPN and CDR2 SVGIG (reference sequence). Trimming shortened V by 5 bases and J by 5 bases, and 15 bases separated the two germline ends. The CDR3 is 14 amino acids. DNA for the CDR3: TGTGCCTGGGATACCGGACTATTTACCGGGGAGCTGTTTTTT. Protein product: CAWDTGLFTGELFF.

This clone was seen a handful of times. The chain joins TRBV30 to TRBJ1-4; 7 bases are a match to TRBD1. The CDR3 contains 14 residues. J was trimmed by 2 bases and V by 6 bases; bases with no gene match: 6. Germline CDR1 and CDR2: GTSNPN and SVGIG (reference sequence). The CDR3 region is CACLGQATNEKLFF. The CDR3, as DNA: TGTGCCTGCCTCGGACAGGCGACTAATGAAAAACTGTTTTTT.

As DNA, the CDR3 is TGTGCCAGCAGCTTGGGGGGGGGATACGAGCAGTACTTC. Its protein is CASSLGGGYEQYF. The V gene is TRBV5-6, the J gene TRBJ2-7; 7 bases align to TRBD2. Germline V gene lookup returns CDR1 SGHDT and CDR2 YYEEEE. The CDR3 runs 13 residues. J gave up 4 bases and V 0 bases, and 1 base lay outside the gene matches.

CDR3: CASSARQGSDNQPQHF. The CDR3 region has the DNA TGTGCCAGCAGTGCACGACAGGGTAGTGACAATCAGCCCCAGCATTTT. The rearrangement uses TRBV6-1 and TRBJ1-5; 7 positions agree with TRBD1. V shed 4 bases and J 3 bases; nucleotides not matched to a gene: 9. CDR1 and CDR2 (germline): MNHNS, SASEGT. The CDR3 length is 16 residues.

The chain links TRBV27 to TRBJ2-7; 13 nucleotides agree with TRBD2. Trimming at V came to 5 bases and at J to 0 bases, leaving 10 bases not matched to a gene. Per germline, CDR1 MNHEY and CDR2 SMNVEV (reference sequence). CDR3 length equals 18 residues. Here the CDR3 DNA reads TGTGCCAGCAGTCCCACGGGACTAGCGGGGATCCTCTCCTACGAGCAGTACTTC. Encoded protein: CASSPTGLAGILSYEQYF.

The chain's CDR3 is CATSREVQGYTEAFF. The CDR3 bases are TGTGCCACCAGCAGAGAGGTACAGGGGTACACTGAAGCTTTCTTT. This sequence joins TRBV15 and TRBJ1-1, with TRBD1 identical over 7 bases. The CDR3 runs 15 residues. The germline CDR1 and CDR2 sequences are LNHNV and YYDKDF (reference sequence). V lost 0 bases to trimming and J lost 3 bases; unmatched junction nucleotides: 4.

The chain has TRBV5-1 and TRBJ2-3; 8 nucleotides agree with TRBD1. With V trimmed by 4 bases and J by 3 bases, 10 bases remained unmatched. The CDR3 is made up of 16 amino acids. Germline-derived CDR1 and CDR2 are SGHRS and YFSETQ. CDR3 nucleotide sequence: TGCGCCAGCAGCGGGTCCCCCAACAGGGGGACAGATACGCAGTATTTT. Translating it yields CASSGSPNRGTDTQYF.

The chain joins TRBV7-3 to TRBJ2-3; tentative D call: TRBD2 (6 bases). Germline assignment: CDR1 SGHTA and CDR2 FQGTGA. CDR3 length: 14 amino acids. The ends were cut back, 5 bases at V and 0 bases at J, with 9 bases in the middle. The CDR3 loop is CASSRGASTDTQYF. The CDR3 DNA reads TGTGCCAGCAGCCGCGGGGCAAGCACAGATACGCAGTATTTT.

The rearrangement links TRBV10-3 to TRBJ2-3; tentatively, D is TRBD2 (5 bases). The V and J ends lost 7 bases and 0 bases respectively, with 8 bases between them. CDR1 is ENHRY, CDR2 SYGVKD, per germline. The CDR3 is 13 amino acids. CDR3 nucleotide sequence: TGTGCCATCACCGAGCGGAGCACAGATACGCAGTATTTT. As protein: CAITERSTDTQYF.

The CDR3 DNA sequence: TGTGCCAGCAGCTTAACACAGGGGAATCAGCCCCAGCATTTT. Encoded protein: CASSLTQGNQPQHF. J is TRBJ1-5 and V is TRBV7-2; 7 positions agree with TRBD1. The CDR3 totals 14 residues. Germline CDR1 is SGHTA and CDR2 is FQGNSA. Trimming took 2 bases from V and 4 from J; bases not matched to a gene: 2.

V gene TRBV11-2 combines with J gene TRBJ2-7, with a weak D call TRBD2 (5 bases). CDR1 and CDR2 (germline): SGHAT, FQNNGV. The CDR3 runs to 14 residues. V was shortened by 3 bases and J by 8 bases, with 17 bases between the two germline ends. CDR3 protein: CASSFGNSYDKQYF. The CDR3 DNA reads TGTGCCAGCAGCTTCGGGAACTCGTACGATAAGCAGTACTTC. Full variable domain (rest looked up from reference TRBV11-2 and TRBJ2-7): EAGVAQSPRYKIIEKRQSVAFWCNPISGHATLYWYQQILGQGPKLLIQFQNNGVVDDSQLPKDRFSAERLKGVDSTLKIQPAKLEDSAVYLCASSFGNSYDKQYFGPGTRLTVT.

The genes are TRBV4-1 and TRBJ2-7; weak D call: TRBD2 (5 bases). V lost 3 bases, J lost 4 bases, and 13 bases lay in between. Germline CDR1 reads MGHRA; CDR2 reads YSYEKL. The CDR3 is made up of 14 amino acids. CDR3 region: CASSQQDGEYEQYF. The CDR3 DNA reads TGCGCCAGCAGCCAGCAAGACGGGGAGTACGAGCAGTACTTC.